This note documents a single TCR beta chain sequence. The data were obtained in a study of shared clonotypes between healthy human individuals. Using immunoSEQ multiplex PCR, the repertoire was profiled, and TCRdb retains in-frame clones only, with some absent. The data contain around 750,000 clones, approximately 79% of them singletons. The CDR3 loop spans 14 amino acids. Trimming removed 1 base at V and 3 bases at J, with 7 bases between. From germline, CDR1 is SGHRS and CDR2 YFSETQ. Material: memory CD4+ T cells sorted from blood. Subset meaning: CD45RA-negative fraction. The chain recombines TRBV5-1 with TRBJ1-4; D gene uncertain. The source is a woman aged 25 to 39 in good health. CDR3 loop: CASSLLGSNEKLFF. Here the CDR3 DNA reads TGCGCCAGCAGCTTGTTAGGGTCTAATGAAAAACTGTTTTTT.